Presented here are 14 T cell receptor beta chains from one specimen sequenced in a study of early T cells in non-severe SARS-CoV-2 infection. TCRdb re-called the 5' RACE reads through MiXCR, storing one row per CDR3 protein. This table holds 45,000 to 50,000 distinct CDR3 sequences, around 6.9% found once. This specimen consisted of whole blood, obtained at baseline. All receptors derive from an adult who was a healthcare worker with PCR-confirmed SARS-CoV-2 infection or an uninfected control (not recorded which).

This clonotype was observed many times. The V call is TRBV4-2, the J call TRBJ1-1; the match to TRBD1 covers 9 bases. The CDR3 contains 14 residues. Germline CDR1 LGHNA, CDR2 YNFKEQ. V lost 5 bases to trimming and J lost 6 bases; unmatched junction nucleotides: 7. The CDR3 coding sequence is TGTGCCAGCAGCTATACAGGGGGCGCGTCTGAAGCTTTCTTT. Translating gives CASSYTGGASEAFF.

This clonotype was recorded at least ten times. This chain joins TRBV9 and TRBJ2-7; tentatively, D is TRBD1 or TRBD2 (6 bases each). This CDR3 contains 14 residues. V lost 3 bases and J 4 bases, leaving 14 bases between the germline ends. In germline, CDR1 is SGDLS, CDR2 YYNGEE. The CDR3 spells CASSATTGRYEQYF. The CDR3 DNA reads TGTGCCAGCAGCGCGACCACAGGGAGGTACGAGCAGTACTTC.

This clonotype was observed a few times. V is TRBV5-1 and J is TRBJ2-7, with D possibly TRBD1 on 5 matching bases. Per germline, CDR1 SGHRS and CDR2 YFSETQ. The CDR3 totals 14 residues. V shed 0 bases and J shed 3 bases, with 10 bases lying between them. The CDR3 region is CASSLVGASYEQYF. The CDR3 nucleotides are TGCGCCAGCAGCTTGGTAGGGGCCAGCTACGAGCAGTACTTC.

The chain couples TRBV20-1 to TRBJ2-7, with 8 bases aligning to TRBD1. Germline values: CDR1 DFQATT, CDR2 SNEGSKA (reference sequence). The CDR3 covers 15 residues. V trimming: 5 bases; J trimming: 5 bases; junction bases outside the gene matches: 14. The CDR3 region is CSAGESGGTRDEQYF. Here the CDR3 DNA reads TGCAGTGCTGGCGAGTCAGGGGGCACTCGTGACGAGCAGTACTTC.

The chain employs TRBV6-5 and TRBJ2-5, with 7 bases that match TRBD1. V was clipped by 4 bases and J by 1 base; unmatched bases: 6. In germline, CDR1 is MNHEY, CDR2 SVGAGI. The CDR3 spans 15 residues. Here the CDR3 reads CASSSLGQIQETQYF. The CDR3 region has the DNA TGTGCCAGCAGTTCTTTGGGACAGATCCAAGAGACCCAGTACTTC.

This clonotype was recorded at least ten times. This chain links TRBV6-5 with TRBJ2-7, with 8 bases fitting TRBD1. Germline V CDR1 and CDR2: MNHEY, SVGAGI. The ends lost 5 bases at V and 3 bases at J; junction bases unmatched: 15. The CDR3 spans 17 residues. The CDR3, as DNA: TGTGCCAGCAGTCGTAATACCCGGGACAGGCGCCTCTACGAGCAGTACTTC. As protein: CASSRNTRDRRLYEQYF.

Many counts were recorded for this clonotype. The chain is built from TRBV27 and TRBJ2-4; 12 bases agree with TRBD1. Germline CDR1 MNHEY, CDR2 SMNVEV (reference sequence). The CDR3 covers 20 residues. After removal of 6 bases from V and 0 bases from J, the junction contained 15 bases not matched to a gene. The CDR3 protein is CASRILPGTGGAVAKNIQYF. CDR3 nucleotides: TGTGCCAGCAGGATCCTCCCCGGGACAGGGGGCGCGGTAGCCAAAAACATTCAGTACTTC.

V is TRBV5-6 and J is TRBJ1-2; D is uncertain. Trimming removed 0 bases from V and 2 bases from J, with 5 bases in between. This CDR3 spans 13 amino acids. CDR1 is SGHDT, CDR2 YYEEEE, per germline. The CDR3 reads CASSLGRNYGYTF. In nucleotides, the CDR3 is TGTGCCAGCAGCTTGGGCCGAAACTATGGCTACACCTTC.

This clonotype was picked up many times. This chain uses TRBV24-1 with TRBJ2-3, with TRBD2 matching over 7 bases. J was trimmed by 3 bases and V by 2 bases; bases with no gene match: 7. The CDR3 runs 16 residues. The germline gives CDR1 KGHDR, CDR2 SFDVKD. The CDR3 loop reads CATSDSSGGSTDTQYF. The CDR3 DNA follows: TGTGCCACCAGTGATTCTAGCGGTGGGTCGACAGATACGCAGTATTTT.

Remarks on this clonotype: A much larger clone lies a single base off, so this may be a read error. The chain has TRBV4-2 and TRBJ2-2; a weak D match, TRBD1 (6 bases). This CDR3 spans 16 amino acids. CDR1 is LGHNA and CDR2 is YNFKEQ in the germline V gene. The CDR3 region has the DNA TGTGCCAGCAGCCAAGCCCATCTACAGGGCACCGGGGAGCTGCTTTTT. Its protein is CASSQAHLQGTGELLF.

This clonotype was recorded only once. This sequence joins TRBV19 and TRBJ2-7; TRBD1 agrees at 11 bases. The V segment lost 3 bases and the J segment 2 bases; nucleotides outside the gene matches: 6. This CDR3 is built from 16 residues. CDR1 is LNHDA, CDR2 SQIVND, per germline (reference sequence). CDR3 sequence (DNA): TGTGCCAGTAGTATGGCCGGGACAGGGGGTCCCTACGAGCAGTACTTC. Translated: CASSMAGTGGPYEQYF.

This clonotype was picked up many times. This rearrangement joins TRBV28 to TRBJ1-1; no firm D call. Germline CDR1 reads MDHEN; CDR2 reads SYDVKM. V was pared by 4 bases and J by 0 bases, with 12 bases between. The CDR3 has 15 residues. The CDR3, as DNA: TGTGCCAGCAGTTCTGGGAGGCAGGTGAACACTGAAGCTTTCTTT. This translates into CASSSGRQVNTEAFF.

This clonotype was seen repeatedly, ten times or more. V gene TRBV18 combines with J gene TRBJ1-1; unclear D gene. V was clipped by 2 bases and J by 1 base, with 17 bases between them. This CDR3 contains 17 residues. Germline V gene sequence: CDR1 KGHSH, CDR2 LQKENI. The CDR3 DNA is TGTGCCAGCTCACCAACTCTCTCCCAGCGGGCGAACACTGAAGCTTTCTTT. Translating it yields CASSPTLSQRANTEAFF.

This clonotype came up many times. This sequence joins TRBV21-1 and TRBJ2-7; the table's D call TRBD1 went unverified against the DNA. TRBV21-1 is a pseudogene. The CDR3 is 12 amino acids. This chain's CDR3 is CASSGLRGLQYF. The CDR3 DNA reads TGTGCCAGCAGCGGCTTGCGGGGGCTACAGTACTTC.